This paragraph reports one TCR beta chain. Its specificity is unknown. This sample stems from a study of immune evolution from preneoplasia to lung adenocarcinoma. Study-level information: HLA loss of heterozygosity: less than 9% AIS, 15% MIA, 30% to 35% ADC, none AAH. Whole-study findings and limits: Normal lung had the highest top T cell clone frequencies.

Generated by immunoSEQ multiplex PCR, the TCRdb table keeps only in-frame clones and is missing some. The sample records thousands of clones, approximately 80% being singletons. The CDR3 loop spans 15 amino acids. Trimming at V came to 2 bases and at J to 5 bases, leaving 6 bases not matched to a gene. CDR1 is SGHNT, CDR2 YENEEA, per germline. Histologic diagnosis was independently verified by two lung pathologists. Nucleic acids came from premalignant or tumor cells enriched by macro-dissection. Source material: FFPE lung adenocarcinoma in situ tissue. This receptor was taken from a donor older than 65 with lung adenocarcinoma. This chain uses TRBV11-3 with TRBJ2-3, with TRBD1 matching 8 bases. The CDR3 coding sequence is TGTGCCAGCAGCTTAAGGCAGGGGGCAATAGATACGCAGTATTTT. Translating it yields CASSLRQGAIDTQYF.